The source of this T cell receptor beta chain is a study of T cell responses to AZD1222 COVID-19 vaccine (dated by TCRdb to about 2021). As for the study more broadly: AZD1222 recipients with second doses at about 4 weeks or about 12 weeks were pooled, because spike-specific TCR depth and breadth did not differ between schedules. TCR sequencing was performed for approximately 240 trial participants, of whom some 200 were given two doses of AZD1222 and approximately 25 were given two doses of MenACWY control vaccine. Enrollment into the trials was organized by age into subgroups of 18-55, 56-69 and 70-plus years, and those subgroups contained approximately 160, 26 and 62 TCR-sequenced participants, respectively.

To note about this clone: No antigen is known for it. No base quality values were provided; no much bigger clone lies one nucleotide off.

The V and J ends are trimmed by 4 bases and 1 base, leaving 17 bases between them. Spanning cysteine to phenylalanine, the CDR3 consists of 18 amino acids. The sequence is cut down to CDR3 DNA, 54 bases in frame from base 1. The germline V gene encodes CDR1 SGHTA and CDR2 FQGNSA. Overall results and qualifications from the work: Only a handful of AZD1222 recipients were SARS-CoV-2 seropositive at baseline, limiting conclusions about previously exposed vaccinees. The vaccine-associated CD4 TCRs covered the entire spike protein, and the dominant responses fell in regions 160-218 and 743-854. Participants were mostly white British, with more females than males. The authors suggested clonal diversity may have been underestimated. After two AZD1222 doses, both the breadth and the depth of spike-specific TCRs were significantly higher than at day 0 and than in MenACWY recipients. Because no samples from the day 14 peak response were available, repertoires could be characterized only after the peak T cell response. The 56-69-year group was small, and its depth increase did not reach significance, likely because of low power. Reportedly, close to half of the unique spike-specific TCRs recognized epitopes lying outside the regions that are mutated in the B.1.351 and B.1.1.7 variants.

This sample's time point label indicates: baseline before first vaccination. Vaccinee samples were obtained from the UK trials COV001 and COV002, which included a single-blind randomized controlled phase 2/3 trial of AZD1222 (ChAdOx1 nCoV-19) in healthy adults. For TCRbeta chain sequencing, PBMC samples from trial participants were taken at day 0 and at day 28 after the second dose. The CDR3 regions of human TCRbeta chains were analyzed by immunosequencing. The study's own analysis went as follows. Repertoire TCRs were checked for matches against a reference library of SARS-CoV-2-specific TCRs that had been generated using the MIRA antigen-specificity platform. Breadth was defined as the fraction of unique TCRs that were SARS-CoV-2-associated, and depth was defined as the fraction of total T cells that were SARS-CoV-2-associated. Using the MIRA data, each spike-specific TCR was mapped to the spike region that the TCR reacts to and placed in a CD4 or CD8 class. Log10-transformed breadth and depth values were compared by one-way ANOVA with Sidak's multiple comparisons tests. This immuneACCESS table, as held by TCRdb, lists in-frame sequences with V and J called but not all clones. Of the missing ones, under half trace to an unresolved V gene in checked studies; the others have no known cause. V, J and clone size were drawn from that table, and D and trimming were deduced from the DNA. The sample data list 120,000 to 150,000 clones, and approximately 90% of these were observed just once. The top ten clonotypes cover roughly 2.1% of the sample.

This chain joins TRBV7-2 to TRBJ2-6; matching of 6 bases hints at TRBD1 as the D gene. The sample in question was peripheral blood, obtained on day 0 of AZD1222 vaccination. The TCR was taken from an adult in good health. The DNA is TGTGCCAGCAGCTCTCCGGGACAAGCCCTGTCTGGGGCCAACGTCCTGACTTTC. Translated, this gives CASSSPGQALSGANVLTF.